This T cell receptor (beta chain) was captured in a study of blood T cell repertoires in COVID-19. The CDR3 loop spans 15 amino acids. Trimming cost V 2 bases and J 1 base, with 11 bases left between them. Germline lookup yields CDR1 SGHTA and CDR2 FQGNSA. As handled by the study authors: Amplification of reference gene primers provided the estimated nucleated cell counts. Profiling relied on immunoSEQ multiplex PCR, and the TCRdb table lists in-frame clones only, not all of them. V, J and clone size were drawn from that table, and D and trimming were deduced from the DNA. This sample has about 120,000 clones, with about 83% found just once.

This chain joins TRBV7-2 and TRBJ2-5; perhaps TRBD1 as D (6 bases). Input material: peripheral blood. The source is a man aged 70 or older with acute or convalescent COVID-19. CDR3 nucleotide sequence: TGTGCCAGCAGCTTAAGACAGGAACCCCAAGAGACCCAGTACTTC. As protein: CASSLRQEPQETQYF.